One and the same sample provided the 14 T cell receptor beta chains below, sequenced in a study of blood T cell repertoires in COVID-19. Assay: immunoSEQ multiplex PCR; the TCRdb copy retains only in-frame clones and omits some. The sample records about 160,000 clones, 70% to 90% being singletons. Sequencing was performed on peripheral blood. The receptors derive from a man aged 55 to 70 with acute or convalescent COVID-19.

The chain joins TRBV9 to TRBJ1-3; 9 nucleotides align to TRBD1. Germline V lookup: CDR1 SGDLS, CDR2 YYNGEE. The ends lost 0 bases at V and 3 bases at J; junction bases unmatched: 4. The CDR3 totals 16 residues. The DNA for the CDR3 is TGTGCCAGCAGCGTAGGGGGACAGGGCCGTGGAAACACCATATATTTT. This gives the protein CASSVGGQGRGNTIYF.

The chain joins TRBV10-1 to TRBJ2-2; a weak D match, TRBD1 (6 bases). Trimming took 6 bases from V and 7 from J, leaving 15 bases between them. Germline values: CDR1 WNHNN, CDR2 SYGVQD (reference sequence). The CDR3 is made up of 14 amino acids. The CDR3 is CASRSQGRNGELFF. DNA of the CDR3: TGCGCCAGCAGATCTCAGGGGCGCAACGGGGAGCTGTTTTTT.

The chain couples TRBV6-5 to TRBJ1-3; perhaps TRBD1 as D (6 bases). CDR1 MNHEY and CDR2 SVGAGI come from the germline V gene. V was shortened by 6 bases and J by 3 bases, with 15 bases between the two germline ends. The CDR3 runs 15 residues. The DNA for the CDR3 is TGTGCCAGCAGCGATCCCGGGACACTTGGAAACACCATATATTTT. Translation: CASSDPGTLGNTIYF.

The chain is built from TRBV5-1 and TRBJ2-2; 10 bases match TRBD1. V was clipped by 3 bases and J by 1 base; unmatched bases: 6. The CDR3 extends over 17 amino acids. CDR1 and CDR2 from the germline V gene are SGHRS and YFSETQ. CDR3 loop: CASSSGTGAWNTGELFF. The CDR3 DNA reads as TGCGCCAGCAGCTCCGGGACAGGGGCTTGGAACACCGGGGAGCTGTTTTTT.

The gene calls are TRBV7-9 and TRBJ2-7; 10 nucleotides agree with TRBD1. J was trimmed by 5 bases and V by 5 bases; bases with no gene match: 9. The CDR3 sequence is 15 residues long. The germline V gene has CDR1 SEHNR and CDR2 FQNEAQ (reference sequence). The CDR3 nucleotides are TGTGCCAGCAGCCTCCGTGGGACAGGGGACCACGAGCAGTACTTC. Residues: CASSLRGTGDHEQYF.

The V and J genes are TRBV4-3 and TRBJ1-3; maybe TRBD1 (6 bases). Germline V gene lookup returns CDR1 LGHNA and CDR2 YSLEER. Trimming cost V 4 bases and J 0 bases, with 10 bases left between them. This CDR3 is 15 amino acids long. The CDR3 spells CASSPDSSSGNTIYF. CDR3 in DNA: TGCGCCAGCAGCCCGGACAGTTCCTCTGGAAACACCATATATTTT.

The V gene is TRBV12-3 or TRBV12-4, the J gene TRBJ1-1; D is uncertain. This CDR3 contains 11 residues. With 1 base removed from V and 11 bases from J, the gap between germline ends came to 8 bases. The chain's CDR3 is CASSLVEVAFF. The CDR3 DNA is TGTGCCAGCAGTTTAGTAGAAGTGGCTTTCTTT.

This clone occurred once. The chain recombines TRBV30 with TRBJ2-5, with 11 bases fitting TRBD2. In germline, CDR1 is GTSNPN, CDR2 SVGIG (reference sequence). The V and J ends lost 1 base and 1 base, in that order; junction bases with no gene match: 2. CDR3 length: 15 amino acids. The chain's CDR3 is CAWSAGLAGQETQYF. CDR3 in DNA: TGTGCCTGGAGTGCAGGACTAGCGGGCCAAGAGACCCAGTACTTC.

J is TRBJ1-1 and V is TRBV25-1; D remains unclear. The CDR3 runs 13 residues. In germline, CDR1 is MGHDK, CDR2 SYGVNS. Trimming cost V 10 bases and J 0 bases, with 12 bases left between them. Here the CDR3 DNA reads TGTGCCACCACCCAGAAACTGAACACTGAAGCTTTCTTT. Its protein product is CATTQKLNTEAFF.

The chain couples TRBV7-2 to TRBJ1-6; no clear D. The CDR3 extends over 16 amino acids. CDR1 is SGHTA, CDR2 FQGNSA, per germline. Trimming took 0 bases from V and 8 from J, leaving 14 bases between them. This CDR3 is CASSLAAILPYSPLHF. The CDR3 bases are TGTGCCAGCAGCTTAGCTGCGATCCTTCCCTATTCACCCCTCCACTTT.

This clone was found a few times. The gene calls are TRBV11-1 and TRBJ2-2, with D perhaps matching TRBD1 (5 bases). Germline V gene lookup returns CDR1 SGHAT and CDR2 FQDESV (reference sequence). The CDR3 has 16 amino acids. V lost 1 base, J lost 2 bases, and 11 bases lay in between. CDR3 sequence reads: CASSLGSTVNTGELFF. The CDR3 region has the DNA TGTGCCAGCAGCTTAGGGTCGACAGTAAACACCGGGGAGCTGTTTTTT.

The chain carries TRBV4-3 and TRBJ2-3; 7 nucleotides match TRBD1. V dropped 0 bases and J dropped 2; count of bases not matched to a gene: 17. The V gene's germline CDR1 is LGHNA and CDR2 YSLEER. CDR3 length: 20 residues. CDR3 DNA sequence: TGCGCCAGCAGCCAAGATTCAATGGGGCGACAGGGCCAAATCACAGATACGCAGTATTTT. Translation gives CASSQDSMGRQGQITDTQYF.

This rearrangement joins TRBV21-1 to TRBJ1-4; the table's D gene call, TRBD1, was not cross checked with the DNA. TRBV21-1 is reported as a pseudogene. The CDR3 loop spans 18 amino acids. In nucleotides, the CDR3 is TGTGCCAGCAGCAGAGACGGCGCGTCGACAGGGAAGGCTGAAAAACTGTTTTTT. It encodes CASSRDGASTGKAEKLFF.

The chain uses TRBV4-1 and TRBJ2-7; 9 bases align to TRBD1. CDR1 and CDR2 (germline): MGHRA, YSYEKL. After removal of 0 bases from V and 3 bases from J, the junction contained 3 bases not matched to a gene. This CDR3 has 15 amino acids. CDR3 loop: CASSQEDRGGYEQYF. The CDR3 DNA reads TGCGCCAGCAGCCAAGAAGACAGGGGGGGCTACGAGCAGTACTTC.